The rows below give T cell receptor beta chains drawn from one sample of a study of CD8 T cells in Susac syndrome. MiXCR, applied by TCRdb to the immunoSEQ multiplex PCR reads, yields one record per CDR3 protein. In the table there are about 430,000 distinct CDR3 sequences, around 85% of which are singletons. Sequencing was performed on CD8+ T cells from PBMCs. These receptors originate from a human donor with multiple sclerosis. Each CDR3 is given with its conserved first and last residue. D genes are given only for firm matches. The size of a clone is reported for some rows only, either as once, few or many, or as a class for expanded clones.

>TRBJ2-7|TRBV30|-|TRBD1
TGTGCCAGTACAACCGGGACAGATTACGAGCAGTACTTC
CASTTGTDYEQYF
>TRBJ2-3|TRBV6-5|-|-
TGTGCCAGCAGTTACTCTGGGACGGCCCCTAGCACAGATACGCAGTATTTT
CASSYSGTAPSTDTQYF
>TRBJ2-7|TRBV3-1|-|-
TGTGCCAGCAGCGGAGGGCGGCCCTACGAGCAGTACTTC
CASSGGRPYEQYF
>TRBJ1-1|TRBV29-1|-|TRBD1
TGCAGCGTCCGCCAGGGGGGGGTGGCTGAAGCTTTCTTT
CSVRQGGVAEAFF
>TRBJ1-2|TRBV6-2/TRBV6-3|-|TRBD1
TGTGCCAGCAGTTACTCGGGACAGGTGCCTAACTATGGCTACACCTTC
CASSYSGQVPNYGYTF
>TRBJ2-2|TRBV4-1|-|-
TGCGCCAGCAGCCCGCAGGCTGTGGGGTCCGGGGAGCTGTTTTTT
CASSPQAVGSGELFF
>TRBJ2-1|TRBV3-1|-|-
TGTGCCAGCAGCCAGGATTTCTCCTACAATGAGCAGTTCTTC
CASSQDFSYNEQFF
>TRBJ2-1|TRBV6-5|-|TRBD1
TGTGCCAGCAGTTACTACGACCCCCGACAGGGTCCCAATGAGCAGTTCTTC
CASSYYDPRQGPNEQFF
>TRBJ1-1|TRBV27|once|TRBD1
TGTGCCAGCAGTATCACCGGGACAGGGGACCCTGAAGCTTTCTTT
CASSITGTGDPEAFF
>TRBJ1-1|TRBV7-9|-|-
TGTGCCAGCAGCCCGGACAGCCTAGAAATGAACACTGAAGCTTTCTTT
CASSPDSLEMNTEAFF
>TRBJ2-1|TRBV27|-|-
TGTGCCAGCAGTTTAGGAGGACTCAATTACAATGAGCAGTTCTTC
CASSLGGLNYNEQFF
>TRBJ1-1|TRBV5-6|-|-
TGTGCCAGCAGCTTGGGTCTAGCGCCGAACACTGAAGCTTTCTTT
CASSLGLAPNTEAFF
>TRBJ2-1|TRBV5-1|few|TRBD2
TGCGCCAGCAGCTTTCTCGGGGGGGCCCGAAATGAGCAGTTCTTC
CASSFLGGARNEQFF
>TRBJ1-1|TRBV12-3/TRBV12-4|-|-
TGTGCCAGCAGGTACAGTCTGAACACTGAAGCTTTCTTT
CASRYSLNTEAFF
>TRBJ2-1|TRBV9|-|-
TGTGCCAGCAGCGCATATATTAGGAATGAGCAGTTCTTC
CASSAYIRNEQFF
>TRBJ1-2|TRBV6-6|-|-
TGTGCCAGCAGTTACTCGGTTTCGGGGCGCTATGGCTACACCTTC
CASSYSVSGRYGYTF
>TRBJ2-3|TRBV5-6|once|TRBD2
TGTGCCAGCAGCGGCCTCGCGACTAGCGGGGGGACAAGCACAGATACGCAGTATTTT
CASSGLATSGGTSTDTQYF
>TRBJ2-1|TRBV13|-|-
TGTGCCAGCAGCCCAAGGGACAACATCAGGGGGGATGAGCAGTTCTTC
CASSPRDNIRGDEQFF
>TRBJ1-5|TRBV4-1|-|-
TGCGCCAGCAGCCAAGAAATGGGCAATCAGCCCCAGCATTTT
CASSQEMGNQPQHF
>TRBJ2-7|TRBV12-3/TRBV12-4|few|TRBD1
TGTGCCAGCAGTTTAGAACAGGGGGCCTACGAGCAGTACTTC
CASSLEQGAYEQYF
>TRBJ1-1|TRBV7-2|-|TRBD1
TGTGCCAGCAGCCCAGTCCCGGGACAGCTTTCGAACACTGAAGCTTTCTTT
CASSPVPGQLSNTEAFF
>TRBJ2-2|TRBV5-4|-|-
TGTGCCAGCAGGGGGCTCACCGGGGAGCTGTTTTTT
CASRGLTGELFF
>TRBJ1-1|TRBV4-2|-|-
TGTGCCAGCAGCCCTCAAGGGTTTGGTGAAGCTTTCTTT
CASSPQGFGEAFF
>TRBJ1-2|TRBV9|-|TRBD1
TGTGCCAGCAGCGTAGATCGGGAGACAGGGTTTTTCGGCTATGGCTACACCTTC
CASSVDRETGFFGYGYTF
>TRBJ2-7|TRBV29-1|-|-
TGCAGCGTTGACCTGTATGAAGGGGGAGTAAACGAGCAGTACTTC
CSVDLYEGGVNEQYF
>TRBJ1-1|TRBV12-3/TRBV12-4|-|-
TGTGCCACCCTGCCAGTGACTGAAGCTTTCTTT
CATLPVTEAFF
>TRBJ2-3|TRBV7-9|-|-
TGTGCCAGCAGCCCCAGTCCGGGCAGCACAGATACGCAGTATTTT
CASSPSPGSTDTQYF
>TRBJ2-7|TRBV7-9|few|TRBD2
TGTGCCAGCAGCCCCCCGGGACTAGCGGGAGGATACGAGCAGTACTTC
CASSPPGLAGGYEQYF
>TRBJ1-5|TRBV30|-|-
TGTGCCTGCACACAGGGCAGGGGCAATCAGCCCCAGCATTTT
CACTQGRGNQPQHF
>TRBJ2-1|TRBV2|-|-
TGTGCCAGCAGCGGCGTTGCCCCCAATGAGCAGTTCTTC
CASSGVAPNEQFF
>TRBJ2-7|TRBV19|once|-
TGTGCCAGTAGTATTCTGGAGGGAGGATCCTACGAGCAGTACTTC
CASSILEGGSYEQYF
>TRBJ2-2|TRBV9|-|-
TGTGCCAGCAGCGTATTGGGGGGTGGCGGGGAGCTGTTTTTT
CASSVLGGGGELFF
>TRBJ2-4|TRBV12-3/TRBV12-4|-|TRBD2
TGTGCCAGCAGTGCGGGGGGCCTAGGGAACATTCAGTACTTC
CASSAGGLGNIQYF
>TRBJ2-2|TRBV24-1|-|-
TGTGCCACCAGTGAATCGGAAGCCACCGGGGAGCTGTTTTTT
CATSESEATGELFF